Below, 27 T cell receptor beta chains from the same sample are listed, as sequenced in a study of CD8+CD57+ T cells in acquired aplastic anemia. Genomic DNA served as template for TCR beta VDJ and CDR3 profiling. TCRdb reprocessed the reads with MiXCR, giving one entry per CDR3 protein. The sample consists of around 400,000 distinct CDR3 sequences, 65% to 75% of them appearing once. The specimen sequenced was sorted CD4+, CD8+, or CD8+CD57+ T cells (not recorded which) from PBMCs. The receptors shown here come from a human donor in good health, serving as a control.

As to this clonotype: The junction departs from germline at one end; a sequencing error may be responsible. The gene calls are TRBV10-2 and TRBJ1-2, with a weak D call TRBD1 (5 bases). The CDR3 consists of 13 residues. The V gene's germline CDR1 is WSHSY and CDR2 SAAADI. For the CDR3, the DNA is TGCGCCAGCAGTGCGGTAGGGGAAAATGGCCACACCTTC. Protein product: CASSAVGENGHTF.

There are many counts of this clonotype. The CDR3 bases are TGTGCCAGCAGTTTTTCGGGCGTCGGACCGATACGACGGGAGCAGTACTTC. Protein: CASSFSGVGPIRREQYF. The rearrangement uses TRBV12-3 or TRBV12-4 and TRBJ2-7; D is ambiguous. Trimming shortened V by 3 bases and J by 7 bases, and 25 bases separated the two germline ends. CDR3 size: 17 residues.

J is TRBJ2-7 and V is TRBV5-6; a possible D gene is TRBD2 (6 bases). The V end was cut by 4 bases, the J end by 3 bases, with 20 bases between. The CDR3 runs 16 residues. Looked up from germline, CDR1 is SGHDT and CDR2 is YYEEEE. Written as DNA, the CDR3 is TGTGCCAGCAGCACCCGGGCAGCGGGCGCCAGCTACGAGCAGTACTTC. Its protein product is CASSTRAAGASYEQYF.

Regarding this clonotype: One end of the junction fails to match germline, which may point to a read error. J is TRBJ1-6 and V is TRBV7-2, with D possibly being TRBD1 (6 bases). This CDR3 contains 14 residues. CDR1 and CDR2 from the germline V gene are SGHTA and FQGNSA. CDR3 DNA sequence: TGTGCCAGCAGCGTAGCGCAGGGACAATCACCCCACCACTTT. As protein: CASSVAQGQSPHHF.

This clonotype has a single count. The missing conserved phenylalanine or tryptophan at the end of this CDR3 makes a read error likely. Because the CDR3's place on the DNA is in doubt, the DNA is left out and the CDR3 is given as listed by TCRdb. This chain's CDR3 is CASSQQGRENTEA. The V and J genes are TRBV7-2 and TRBJ1-1; the D call of TRBD1 is as the table states it, not checked on the DNA. Inclusive of both ends, the CDR3 amounts to 13 amino acids. Germline assignment: CDR1 SGHTA and CDR2 FQGNSA.

In its sample, this clonotype was seen many times. The chain links TRBV7-6 to TRBJ2-3; no definite D call. With 1 base removed from V and 4 bases from J, the gap between germline ends came to 12 bases. The germline V gene encodes CDR1 SGHVS and CDR2 FNYEAQ. The CDR3 consists of 15 residues. For the CDR3, the DNA is TGTGCCAGCAGCTTAGTGGCAGGCCAGTCAGATACGCAGTATTTT. It specifies CASSLVAGQSDTQYF. The full variable domain, with the rest looked up from reference TRBV7-6 and TRBJ2-3, is GAGVSQSPRYKVTKRGQDVALRCDPISGHVSLYWYRQALGQGPEFLTYFNYEAQQDKSGLPNDRFSAERPEGSISTLTIQRTEQRDSAMYRCASSLVAGQSDTQYFGPGTRLTVL.

This clonotype was seen only a few times. At one boundary the junction diverges from the germline segment, which might be a read error. V is TRBV7-3 and J is TRBJ2-7, with D unresolved. CDR3 size: 13 residues. The germline CDR1 and CDR2 sequences are SGHTA and FQGTGA. The CDR3: CASSPEQKYEQYF. In DNA, the CDR3 is TGCGCCAGCAGCCCAGAGCAGAAATACGAGCAGTACTTC.

This rearrangement joins TRBV7-2 to TRBJ2-2; 7 bases are a match to TRBD2. This CDR3 comprises 16 residues. Germline V gene data show CDR1 as SGHTA and CDR2 as FQGNSA. V gave up 4 bases and J gave up 6 bases; unmatched junction bases: 11. CDR3 protein: CASSSQGGDQPGELFF. CDR3 sequence (DNA): TGTGCCAGCAGCTCCCAGGGAGGGGATCAGCCCGGGGAGCTGTTTTTT.

Many counts were recorded for this clonotype. The genes are TRBV24-1 and TRBJ2-1, with 8 bases identical to TRBD1. Germline CDR1 reads KGHDR; CDR2 reads SFDVKD. This CDR3 region has 16 residues. With 3 bases clipped from V and 4 bases from J, the junction kept 7 bases outside the gene matches. Here the CDR3 DNA reads TGTGCCACCAGTGATCCTGGGACAGGACCTTACAATGAGCAGTTCTTC. Encoded protein: CATSDPGTGPYNEQFF.

The chain uses TRBV7-2 and TRBJ2-5, with D possibly TRBD2 on 7 matching bases. Trimming took 5 bases from V and 2 from J, leaving 15 bases between them. The germline V gene has CDR1 SGHTA and CDR2 FQGNSA. This CDR3 comprises 15 residues. The CDR3 DNA sequence: TGTGCCAGCAGCGTGGAGGGGGGGCATCAAGAGACCCAGTACTTC. Protein sequence: CASSVEGGHQETQYF.

This clonotype was detected only a few times. Since the CDR3 does not end with the conserved phenylalanine or tryptophan, this likely comes from a read error. Because the CDR3's place on the DNA is in doubt, the DNA is left out and the CDR3 is given as listed by TCRdb. This sequence joins TRBV7-2 and TRBJ1-1; the DNA was not compared with TRBD1, the D call given in the table. The germline gives CDR1 SGHTA, CDR2 FQGNSA. The CDR3 is made up of 13 amino acids, end residues included. The CDR3 region is CASSLDGDGRRYE.

The gene calls are TRBV7-2 and TRBJ2-5, with 9 bases matching TRBD1. CDR3 size: 16 residues. Germline trimming cut 4 bases from V and 5 bases from J; bases unmatched to any gene: 11. The germline V gene has CDR1 SGHTA and CDR2 FQGNSA. The CDR3 reads CASSSSSWTGEETQYF. The CDR3 DNA sequence: TGTGCCAGCAGCTCTTCTTCTTGGACAGGGGAGGAGACCCAGTACTTC.

The chain is built from TRBV20-1 and TRBJ1-2; D unclear. CDR1 and CDR2 from the germline V gene are DFQATT and SNEGSKA (reference sequence). V lost 0 bases to trimming and J lost 12 bases, with 14 bases between them. The CDR3 totals 12 residues. CDR3 in amino acids: CSARDTAAVDTF. CDR3 bases: TGCAGTGCTAGAGATACGGCTGCCGTGGACACCTTC.

In DNA, the CDR3 is TGTGCCAGCAGCAGAGAGCGGGGAGGCCAAGAGACCCAGTACTTC. The encoded protein is CASSRERGGQETQYF. The chain combines TRBV4-2 with TRBJ2-5; 7 bases fit TRBD2. With V trimmed by 5 bases and J by 1 base, 7 bases remained unmatched. Germline CDR1 and CDR2: LGHNA and YNFKEQ. The CDR3 sequence is 15 residues long.

This clonotype has ten or more counts. The CDR3 is CASSQGTGVPYEQYF. CDR3 in DNA: TGTGCCAGCAGTCAAGGGACAGGGGTTCCCTACGAGCAGTACTTC. The V and J genes are TRBV5-8 and TRBJ2-7; 10 nucleotides agree with TRBD1. Germline V CDR1 and CDR2: SGHTS, YDEGEE. V trimming: 5 bases; J trimming: 2 bases; junction bases outside the gene matches: 7. This CDR3 spans 15 amino acids.

This clonotype has ten or more counts. The chain employs TRBV7-8 and TRBJ1-6, with a weak D call TRBD1 (5 bases). This CDR3 has 15 residues. V was trimmed by 1 base and J by 10 bases, leaving 14 bases between them. Germline V lookup: CDR1 SGHVS, CDR2 FQNEAQ. The CDR3 nucleotides are TGTGCCAGCAGCTTAGGAGCAGGGTCAGAATCACCCCTCCACTTT. Translation: CASSLGAGSESPLHF.

This clonotype was recorded at least ten times. V and J are TRBV13 and TRBJ1-4; D is ambiguous. With 6 bases removed from V and 6 bases from J, the gap between germline ends came to 14 bases. Germline values: CDR1 PRHDT, CDR2 FYEKMQ (reference sequence). This CDR3 has 14 residues. The CDR3 DNA is TGTGCCAGCAGGCAGTGGGGTCGAGATGAAAAACTGTTTTTT. Encoded protein: CASRQWGRDEKLFF.

Details on this clonotype: An end of the junction differs from the germline gene, which may be a read error. The rearrangement links TRBV7-2 to TRBJ1-1, with unresolved D. CDR1 is SGHTA, CDR2 FQGNSA, per germline. This CDR3 is built from 14 residues. The CDR3 here is CASSFVPGITEALF. The CDR3 nucleotides are TGTGCCAGCAGCTTCGTGCCGGGGATAACCGAAGCTCTCTTT.

This chain uses TRBV5-8 with TRBJ2-7, with D possibly called TRBD1 or TRBD2 (6 bases each). Deletions cut 5 bases from V and 6 bases from J, with 21 bases between. Germline V CDR1 and CDR2: SGHTS, YDEGEE. CDR3 size: 15 residues. The CDR3 is CASSIRGRGGVEQYF. The CDR3 DNA sequence: TGTGCCAGCAGTATCAGGGGCAGGGGAGGTGTCGAGCAGTACTTC.

The chain couples TRBV6-6 to TRBJ2-7, with D unclear. The CDR3 sequence is 13 residues long. Germline V CDR1 and CDR2: MNHNY, SVGAGI (reference sequence). The V and J ends lost 5 bases and 7 bases respectively, with 15 bases between them. The CDR3 sequence: CASSQIDGGEQYF. DNA for the CDR3: TGTGCCAGCAGTCAAATCGACGGTGGAGAGCAGTACTTC.

This clonotype occurred many times. V and J are TRBV30 and TRBJ1-5; possibly TRBD1 for D (5 bases). Germline lookup yields CDR1 GTSNPN and CDR2 SVGIG (reference sequence). V lost 3 bases and J lost 5, with 11 bases in between. This CDR3 has 13 amino acids. The CDR3 bases are TGTGCCTGGAGGCTGGGCAGGGATCAGCCCCAGCATTTT. It translates to CAWRLGRDQPQHF.

This clonotype occurred many times. The chain carries TRBV5-1 and TRBJ2-3; D may be TRBD1 or TRBD2 (5 bases each). The V gene lost 0 bases and the J gene lost 6 bases, with 11 bases spanning the gap. Germline values: CDR1 SGHRS, CDR2 YFSETQ. The CDR3 totals 14 residues. The CDR3 DNA is TGCGCCAGCAGCTTGGGGGACCAGGCGGATACGCAGTATTTT. As protein: CASSLGDQADTQYF.

In its sample, this clonotype was seen a few times. The germline gene is not matched at one end of the junction; a read error may be the cause. The chain links TRBV6-2 or TRBV6-3 to TRBJ2-1; 9 nucleotides match TRBD2. The CDR3 is made up of 16 amino acids. Germline V CDR1 and CDR2: MNHEY, SVGEGT. The chain's CDR3 is CVSSYSGGGAYNEQFF. The CDR3 nucleotides read TGTGTCAGCAGTTACTCGGGCGGGGGGGCCTACAATGAGCAGTTCTTC.

This sequence joins TRBV7-3 and TRBJ2-3; 7 bases agree with TRBD1. From germline, CDR1 is SGHTA and CDR2 FQGTGA. Trimming took 3 bases from V and 7 from J; bases not matched to a gene: 13. CDR3 size: 16 residues. The chain's CDR3 is CASSLRVGTVGNTQYF. In DNA form, the CDR3 reads TGTGCCAGCAGCTTGAGAGTCGGGACAGTGGGAAATACGCAGTATTTT.

As to this clonotype: A read error may account for a junction end that differs from germline. This chain links TRBV7-4 with TRBJ1-2, with D uncertain. CDR1 is SGHVT and CDR2 is SQSDAQ in the germline V gene. The length of the CDR3 is 16 residues. This chain's CDR3 is CASSYHGRLGDYGYTF. The DNA of the CDR3 is TGTGCCAGCAGCTACCACGGGCGGCTCGGAGACTATGGCTACACTTTC.

This sequence joins TRBV20-1 and TRBJ1-1; 7 bases are a match to TRBD1. Germline lookup yields CDR1 DFQATT and CDR2 SNEGSKA (reference sequence). The CDR3 spans 13 residues. The DNA of the CDR3 is TGCAGCGTTGCCGCCAGGGGGAAGACTGAAGCTTTCTTT. It specifies CSVAARGKTEAFF.

As concerns this clonotype: Given the absence of the conserved phenylalanine or tryptophan at the CDR3 end, a read error is likely. No DNA is shown, since the ends of the CDR3 on it are uncertain; the CDR3 is the one TCRdb lists. The chain uses TRBV7-9 and TRBJ2-1; the table's D gene call, TRBD1, was not cross checked with the DNA. Germline values: CDR1 SEHNR, CDR2 FQNEAQ (reference sequence). Including both end residues, the CDR3 is 13 amino acids long. CDR3 sequence: CASSLPGYEGGYT.